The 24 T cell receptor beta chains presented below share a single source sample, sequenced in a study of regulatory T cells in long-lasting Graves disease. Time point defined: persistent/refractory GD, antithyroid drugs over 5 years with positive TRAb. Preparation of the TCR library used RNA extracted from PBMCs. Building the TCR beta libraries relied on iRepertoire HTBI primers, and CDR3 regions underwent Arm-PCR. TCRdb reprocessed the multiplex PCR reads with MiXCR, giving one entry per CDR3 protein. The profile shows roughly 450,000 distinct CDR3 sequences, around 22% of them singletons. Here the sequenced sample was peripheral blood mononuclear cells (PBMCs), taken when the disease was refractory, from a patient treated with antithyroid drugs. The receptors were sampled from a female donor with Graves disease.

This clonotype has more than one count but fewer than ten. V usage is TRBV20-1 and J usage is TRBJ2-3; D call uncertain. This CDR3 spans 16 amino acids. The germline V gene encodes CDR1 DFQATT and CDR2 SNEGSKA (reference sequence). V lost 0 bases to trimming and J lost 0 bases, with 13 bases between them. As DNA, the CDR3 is TGCAGTGCTAGAGATGATTGGGCTATCAGCACAGATACGCAGTATTTT. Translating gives CSARDDWAISTDTQYF.

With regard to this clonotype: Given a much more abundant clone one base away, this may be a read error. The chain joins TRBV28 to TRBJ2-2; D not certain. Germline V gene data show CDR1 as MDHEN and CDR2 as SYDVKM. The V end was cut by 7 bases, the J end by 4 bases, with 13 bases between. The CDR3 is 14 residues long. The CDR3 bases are TGTGCCAGCAATCCCCCTCAGAGCACCGGGGAGCTGTTTTTT. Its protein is CASNPPQSTGELFF.

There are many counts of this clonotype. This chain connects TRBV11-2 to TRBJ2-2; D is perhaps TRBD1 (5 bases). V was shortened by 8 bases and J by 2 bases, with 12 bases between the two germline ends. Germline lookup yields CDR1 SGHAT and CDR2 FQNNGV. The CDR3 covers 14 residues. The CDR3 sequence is CASGASPNTGELFF. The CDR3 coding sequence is TGTGCCAGCGGGGCATCACCAAACACCGGGGAGCTGTTTTTT. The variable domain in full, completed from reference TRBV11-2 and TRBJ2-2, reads EAGVAQSPRYKIIEKRQSVAFWCNPISGHATLYWYQQILGQGPKLLIQFQNNGVVDDSQLPKDRFSAERLKGVDSTLKIQPAKLEDSAVYLCASGASPNTGELFFGEGSRLTVL.

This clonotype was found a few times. Here the CDR3 reads CASSLAQGLETQYF. CDR3 nucleotide sequence: TGTGCCAGCAGCTTGGCTCAGGGGCTAGAGACCCAGTACTTC. The chain has TRBV5-8 and TRBJ2-5; D might be TRBD1 (6 bases). V was pared by 0 bases and J by 4 bases, with 10 bases between. CDR1 SGHTS and CDR2 YDEGEE come from the germline V gene. The CDR3 is made up of 14 amino acids.

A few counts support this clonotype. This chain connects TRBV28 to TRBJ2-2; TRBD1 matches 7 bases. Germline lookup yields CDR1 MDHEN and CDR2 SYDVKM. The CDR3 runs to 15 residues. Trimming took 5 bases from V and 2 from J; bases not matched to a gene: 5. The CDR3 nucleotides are TGTGCCAGCAGTGAATACAGGGGAAACACCGGGGAGCTGTTTTTT. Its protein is CASSEYRGNTGELFF.

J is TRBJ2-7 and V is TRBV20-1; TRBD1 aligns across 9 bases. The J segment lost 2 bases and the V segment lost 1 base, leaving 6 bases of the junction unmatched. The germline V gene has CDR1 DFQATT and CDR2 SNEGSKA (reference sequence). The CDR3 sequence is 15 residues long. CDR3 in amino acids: CSARGGQGVTYEQYF. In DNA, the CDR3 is TGCAGTGCTAGAGGGGGACAGGGTGTCACCTACGAGCAGTACTTC.

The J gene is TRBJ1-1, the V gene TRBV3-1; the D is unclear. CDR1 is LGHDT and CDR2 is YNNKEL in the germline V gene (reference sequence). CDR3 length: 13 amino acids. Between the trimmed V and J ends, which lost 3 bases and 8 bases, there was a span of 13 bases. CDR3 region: CASSHRAPAEAFF. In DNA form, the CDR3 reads TGTGCCAGCAGCCACCGGGCCCCCGCCGAAGCTTTCTTT.

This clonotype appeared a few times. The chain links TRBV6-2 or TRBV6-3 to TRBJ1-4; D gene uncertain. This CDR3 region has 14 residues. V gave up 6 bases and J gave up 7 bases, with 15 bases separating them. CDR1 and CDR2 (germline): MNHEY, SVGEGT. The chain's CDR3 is CASRLAGMGEKLFF. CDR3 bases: TGTGCCAGCAGGCTGGCGGGGATGGGTGAAAAACTGTTTTTT.

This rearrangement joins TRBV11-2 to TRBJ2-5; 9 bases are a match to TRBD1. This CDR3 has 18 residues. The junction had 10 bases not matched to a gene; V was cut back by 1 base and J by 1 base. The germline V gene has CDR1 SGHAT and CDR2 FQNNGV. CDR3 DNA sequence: TGTGCCAGCAGCTTAGGGGCTCGAGGACAGGGGACCCAAGAGACCCAGTACTTC. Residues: CASSLGARGQGTQETQYF.

CDR3: CASSSRGQLTPGNTIYF. The CDR3 nucleotides read TGTGCCAGCAGTTCCCGGGGACAGCTCACCCCTGGAAACACCATATATTTT. The gene calls are TRBV28 and TRBJ1-3; 7 bases agree with TRBD1. Germline V gene sequence: CDR1 MDHEN, CDR2 SYDVKM. V was pared by 4 bases and J by 2 bases, with 11 bases of the junction left unmatched. The CDR3 extends over 17 amino acids.

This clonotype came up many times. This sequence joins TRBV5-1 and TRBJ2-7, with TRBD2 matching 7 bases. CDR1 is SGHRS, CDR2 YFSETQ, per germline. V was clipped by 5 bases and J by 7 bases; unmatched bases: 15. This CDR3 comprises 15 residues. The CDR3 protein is CASSVVSGLDGEQYF. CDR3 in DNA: TGCGCCAGCAGTGTTGTTAGCGGGTTGGACGGAGAGCAGTACTTC.

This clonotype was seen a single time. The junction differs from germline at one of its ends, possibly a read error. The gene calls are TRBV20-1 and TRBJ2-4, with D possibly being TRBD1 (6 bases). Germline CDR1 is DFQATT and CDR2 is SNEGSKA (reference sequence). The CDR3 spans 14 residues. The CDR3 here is CSARDLLGASSKFF. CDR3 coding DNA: TGCAGTGCTAGAGACCTACTGGGGGCTAGTTCGAAGTTCTTC.

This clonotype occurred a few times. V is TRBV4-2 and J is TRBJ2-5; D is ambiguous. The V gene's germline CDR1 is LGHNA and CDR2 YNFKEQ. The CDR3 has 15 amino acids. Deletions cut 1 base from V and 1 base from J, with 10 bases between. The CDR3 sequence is CASSQVTASQETQYF. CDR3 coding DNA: TGTGCCAGCAGCCAAGTTACTGCGAGCCAAGAGACCCAGTACTTC.

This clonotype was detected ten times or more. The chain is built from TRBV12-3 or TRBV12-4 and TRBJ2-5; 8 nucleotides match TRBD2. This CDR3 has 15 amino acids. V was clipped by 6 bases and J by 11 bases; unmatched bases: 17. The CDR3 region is CASRAPTGGLYPQYF. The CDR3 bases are TGTGCCAGCAGAGCCCCGACGGGAGGGCTTTATCCTCAGTACTTC.

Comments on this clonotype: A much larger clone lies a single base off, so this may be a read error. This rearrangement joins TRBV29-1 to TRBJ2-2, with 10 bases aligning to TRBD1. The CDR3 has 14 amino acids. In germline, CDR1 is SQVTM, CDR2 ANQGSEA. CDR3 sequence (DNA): TGCAGCGCTGAACGGGACAGGGGCACCGGGGAGCTGTTTTTT. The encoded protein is CSAERDRGTGELFF.

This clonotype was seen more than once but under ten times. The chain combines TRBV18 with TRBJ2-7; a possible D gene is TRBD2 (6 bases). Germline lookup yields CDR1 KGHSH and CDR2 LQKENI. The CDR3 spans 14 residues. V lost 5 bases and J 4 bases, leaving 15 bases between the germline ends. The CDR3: CASSEISGSYEQYF. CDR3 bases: TGTGCCAGCTCAGAAATTAGCGGATCATACGAGCAGTACTTC.

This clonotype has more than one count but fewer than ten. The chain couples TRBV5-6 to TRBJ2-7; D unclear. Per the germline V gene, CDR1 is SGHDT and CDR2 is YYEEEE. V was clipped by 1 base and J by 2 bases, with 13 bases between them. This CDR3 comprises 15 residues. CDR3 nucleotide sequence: TGTGCCAGCAGCTTGTACGGACGCATCGCCTACGAGCAGTACTTC. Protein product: CASSLYGRIAYEQYF.

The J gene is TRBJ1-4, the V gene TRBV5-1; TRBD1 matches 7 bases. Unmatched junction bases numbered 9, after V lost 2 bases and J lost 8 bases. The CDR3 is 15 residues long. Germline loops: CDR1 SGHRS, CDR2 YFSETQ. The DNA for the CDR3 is TGCGCCAGCAGCTTTAGGCGACAGGGTGGCGAAAAACTGTTTTTT. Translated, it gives CASSFRRQGGEKLFF.

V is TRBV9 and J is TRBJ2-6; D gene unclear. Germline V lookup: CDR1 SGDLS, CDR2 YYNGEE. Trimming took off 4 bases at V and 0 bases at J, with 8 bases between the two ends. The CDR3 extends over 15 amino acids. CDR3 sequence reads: CASSFIDSGANVLTF. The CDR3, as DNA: TGTGCCAGCAGCTTCATTGACTCTGGGGCCAACGTCCTGACTTTC.

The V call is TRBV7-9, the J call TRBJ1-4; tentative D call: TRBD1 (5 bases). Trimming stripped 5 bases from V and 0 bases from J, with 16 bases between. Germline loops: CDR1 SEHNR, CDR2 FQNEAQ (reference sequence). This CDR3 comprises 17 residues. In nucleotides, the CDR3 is TGTGCCAGCAGCCTTGGACAAGGACTTGCAACTAATGAAAAACTGTTTTTT. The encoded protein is CASSLGQGLATNEKLFF.

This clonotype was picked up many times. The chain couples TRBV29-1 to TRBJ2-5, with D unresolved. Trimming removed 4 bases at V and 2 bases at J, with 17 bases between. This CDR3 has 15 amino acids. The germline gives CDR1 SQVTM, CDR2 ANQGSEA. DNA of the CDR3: TGCAGCGTTGGCGTTGGGGTAGCTGTACAAGAGACCCAGTACTTC. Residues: CSVGVGVAVQETQYF.

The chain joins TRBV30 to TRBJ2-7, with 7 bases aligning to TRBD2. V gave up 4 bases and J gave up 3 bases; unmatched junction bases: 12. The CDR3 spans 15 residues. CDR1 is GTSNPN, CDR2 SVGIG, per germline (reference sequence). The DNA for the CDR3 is TGTGCCTGGACCACCGCTCGCGGGGGAATCTACGAGCAGTACTTC. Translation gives CAWTTARGGIYEQYF.

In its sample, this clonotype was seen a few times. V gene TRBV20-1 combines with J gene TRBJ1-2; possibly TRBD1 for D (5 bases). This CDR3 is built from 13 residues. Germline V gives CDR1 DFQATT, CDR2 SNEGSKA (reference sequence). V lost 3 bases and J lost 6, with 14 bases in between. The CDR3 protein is CSARDNHPDGYTF. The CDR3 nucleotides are TGCAGTGCTAGGGACAATCATCCCGATGGCTACACCTTC.

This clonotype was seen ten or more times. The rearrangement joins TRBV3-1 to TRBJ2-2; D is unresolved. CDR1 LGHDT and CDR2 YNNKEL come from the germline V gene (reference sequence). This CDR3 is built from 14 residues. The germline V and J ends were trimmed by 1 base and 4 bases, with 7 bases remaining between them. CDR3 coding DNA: TGTGCCAGCAGCCAAGCAGGCCCCACCGGGGAGCTGTTTTTT. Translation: CASSQAGPTGELFF.